This T cell receptor beta chain came from a study of OX40 agonist ivuxolimab in advanced cancers. Looking at the study overall: Anti-PD-1, anti-PD-L1 or anti-CTLA-4 therapy given earlier was allowed, and around 40% had some.

A remark on this clone: No antigen is known for it. The junction departs from the called germline gene at one end, perhaps through a read error.

Germline V gene sequence: CDR1 SGHVS, CDR2 FQNEAQ. The CDR3 length is 11 residues. Overall study findings and caveats: Blood T cells, both CD4+ and CD8+, expanded clonally by week 6 at 0.1 to 3.0 mg/kg.

The timepoints at which blood was sampled were baseline, cycle 4 day 1, and cycle 7 day 1. Sequenced by immunoSEQ multiplex PCR; TCRdb stores in-frame clones only, minus some. The sample has 55,000 to 75,000 clones; around 81% are singletons. J is TRBJ1-1 and V is TRBV7-8; D call uncertain. The receptor's source is an adult with an advanced solid tumor such as melanoma, head and neck, liver or kidney cancer. Sequenced here: CD4+ or CD8+ T cells sorted from blood, sampled in a trial of the OX40 agonist ivuxolimab. For the CDR3, the DNA is TGTGCCAGCAGCTCAAGGTCCGTGTCGGTCTTT. Its protein is CASSSRSVSVF.